The clone carrying this T cell receptor (beta chain) was found once. The antigen remains undetermined. These data belong to a study of T-cell memory formation after mild COVID-19. Background on the study: For the most part, TCR clusters were specific to one donor. Study-level results: Second-wave clones reaching peak frequency on day 37 lacked confirmed SARS-CoV-2 specificity. The appearance of some responding clones in pre-infection memory suggested that cross-reactive memory joined.

V was pared by 0 bases and J by 6 bases, with 15 bases between. This CDR3 is built from 16 residues. Germline-derived CDR1 and CDR2 are LGHNA and YNFKEQ. TCRdb redid the calling of the 5' RACE reads with MiXCR, one entry per CDR3 protein. The table has 500,000 to 600,000 distinct CDR3 sequences, approximately 19% seen once. The chain uses TRBV4-2 and TRBJ2-1; D may be TRBD1 or TRBD2 (5 bases each). The source is an adult woman who had mild COVID-19 (a few samples of this study predate the infection). Cell type and time point are not known. Sequences were obtained from PBMCs or a T cell subset sorted from them (not recorded which). In nucleotides, the CDR3 is TGTGCCAGCAGCCAAGACCCCCCAGGGACGGGCAATGAGCAGTTCTTC. This translates into CASSQDPPGTGNEQFF.